This is a list of T cell receptor beta chains from one sample in a study of T cells in Graves' hyperthyroidism and ophthalmopathy. TCRdb re-called the multiplex PCR reads with MiXCR, one entry per CDR3 protein. There are 300,000 to 350,000 distinct CDR3 sequences in the sample; roughly 21% occur only once, and around 48% lies in the top ten. Sequenced: blood. These receptors all stem from a woman aged 45-65 years with Graves' hyperthyroidism. The CDR3 runs from the conserved cysteine through the conserved F or W. Fields, in order: CDR3 length, D gene, J gene, V gene, clone size, CDR3 protein, CDR3 DNA. The D gene is left open where the match is weak. Clone size is stated in some rows and not others, as once, few, many or a class when expanded.

>16|NA|TRBJ1-1|TRBV6-1|many
CASSTRGGLGDTEAFF
TGTGCCAGCAGTACCCGAGGGGGACTAGGGGACACTGAAGCTTTCTTT
>14|NA|TRBJ2-1|TRBV18|NA
CASSSQGTSHEQFF
TGTGCCAGCTCGTCACAAGGGACAAGCCATGAGCAGTTCTTC
>18|NA|TRBJ2-5|TRBV6-6|many
CASSYSRGRMLSQETQYF
TGTGCCAGCAGTTACTCGAGGGGCAGGATGTTGTCCCAAGAGACCCAGTACTTC
>12|NA|TRBJ1-4|TRBV30|many
CAWKKEGEKLFF
TGTGCCTGGAAGAAGGAGGGAGAAAAACTGTTTTTT
>15|TRBD2|TRBJ2-5|TRBV29-1|many
CSVEDRLAGGETQYF
TGCAGCGTTGAAGATCGACTAGCGGGGGGTGAGACCCAGTACTTC
>15|TRBD2|TRBJ2-1|TRBV10-1|NA
CARNPSGVAYNEQFF
TGCGCCAGGAACCCTAGCGGAGTAGCCTACAATGAGCAGTTCTTC
>14|NA|TRBJ2-3|TRBV9|many
CASSAGRPPGTQYF
TGTGCCAGCAGCGCGGGTCGGCCGCCGGGTACGCAGTATTTT
>15|TRBD1|TRBJ1-1|TRBV6-1|many
CASSATGGADTEAFF
TGTGCCAGCAGTGCTACAGGGGGCGCGGACACTGAAGCTTTCTTT
>13|NA|TRBJ2-7|TRBV13|many
CASSSLGAFEQYF
TGTGCCAGCAGCTCCCTTGGTGCGTTCGAGCAGTACTTC
>18|NA|TRBJ2-1|TRBV6-2/TRBV6-3|NA
CASSYALGRQARDNEQFF
TGTGCCAGCAGTTACGCCCTCGGTCGACAGGCAAGGGACAATGAGCAGTTCTTC
>14|TRBD1|TRBJ2-5|TRBV9|few
CASTLGTAQETQYF
TGTGCCAGCACCCTAGGGACAGCTCAAGAGACCCAGTACTTC
>16|TRBD1|TRBJ1-2|TRBV20-1|NA
CSADDRGSVTNYGYTF
TGCAGTGCGGATGACAGGGGGAGCGTCACTAACTATGGCTACACCTTC
>14|NA|TRBJ1-5|TRBV4-1|few
CASSQAGDDQPQHF
TGCGCCAGCAGCCAGGCAGGGGACGATCAGCCCCAGCATTTT